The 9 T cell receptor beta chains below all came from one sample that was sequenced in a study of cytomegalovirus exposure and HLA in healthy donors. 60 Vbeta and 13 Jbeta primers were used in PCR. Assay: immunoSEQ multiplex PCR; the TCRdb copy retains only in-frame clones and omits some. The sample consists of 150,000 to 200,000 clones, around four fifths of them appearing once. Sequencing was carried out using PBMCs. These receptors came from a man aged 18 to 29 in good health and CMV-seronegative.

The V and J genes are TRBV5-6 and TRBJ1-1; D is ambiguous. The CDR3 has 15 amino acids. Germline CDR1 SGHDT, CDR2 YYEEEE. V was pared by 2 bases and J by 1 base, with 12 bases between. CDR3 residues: CASSFFENGNTEAFF. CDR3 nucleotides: TGTGCCAGCAGCTTCTTTGAGAACGGGAACACTGAAGCTTTCTTT. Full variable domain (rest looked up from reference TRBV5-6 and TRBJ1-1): DAGVTQSPTHLIKTRGQQVTLRCSPKSGHDTVSWYQQALGQGPQFIFQYYEEEERQRGNFPDRFSGHQFPNYSSELNVNALLLGDSALYLCASSFFENGNTEAFFGQGTRLTVV.

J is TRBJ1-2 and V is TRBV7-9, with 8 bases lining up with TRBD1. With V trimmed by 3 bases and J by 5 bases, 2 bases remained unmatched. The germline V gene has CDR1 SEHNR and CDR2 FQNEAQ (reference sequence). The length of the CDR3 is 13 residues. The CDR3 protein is CASSFGTGYGYTF. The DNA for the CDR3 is TGTGCCAGCAGCTTCGGGACAGGATATGGCTACACCTTC.

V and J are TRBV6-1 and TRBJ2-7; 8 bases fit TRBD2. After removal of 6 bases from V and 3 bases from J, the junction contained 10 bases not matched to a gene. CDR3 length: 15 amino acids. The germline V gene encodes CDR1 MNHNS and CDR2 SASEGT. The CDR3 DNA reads TGTGCCAGCAGGCCCGGGACTAGGGGGAGCTACGAGCAGTACTTC. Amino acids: CASRPGTRGSYEQYF.

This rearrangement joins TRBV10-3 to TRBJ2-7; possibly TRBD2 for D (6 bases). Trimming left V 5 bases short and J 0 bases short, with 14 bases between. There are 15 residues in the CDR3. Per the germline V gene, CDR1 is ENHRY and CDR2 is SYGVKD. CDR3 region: CAISNRDSFSYEQYF. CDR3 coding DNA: TGTGCCATCAGTAACCGGGACTCCTTCTCCTACGAGCAGTACTTC.

The CDR3 region has the DNA TGTGCCAGCAGCTTGAGTAACGGGTACGAGCAGTACTTC. Translating it yields CASSLSNGYEQYF. The rearrangement links TRBV5-4 to TRBJ2-7; no definite D call. Germline V gives CDR1 SGHNT, CDR2 YYREEE (reference sequence). V was pared by 1 base and J by 4 bases, with 9 bases between. This CDR3 has 13 residues.

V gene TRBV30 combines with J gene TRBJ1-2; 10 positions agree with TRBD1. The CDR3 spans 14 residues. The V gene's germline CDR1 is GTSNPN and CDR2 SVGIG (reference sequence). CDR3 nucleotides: TGTGCTTCACAAGACAGGGGGCGCCTAGGAGGCTACACCTTC. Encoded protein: CASQDRGRLGGYTF.

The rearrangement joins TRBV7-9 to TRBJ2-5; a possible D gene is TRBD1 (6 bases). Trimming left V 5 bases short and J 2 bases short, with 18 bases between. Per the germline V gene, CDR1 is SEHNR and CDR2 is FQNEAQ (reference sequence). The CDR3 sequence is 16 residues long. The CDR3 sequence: CASSRWGTGNQETQYF. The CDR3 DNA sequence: TGTGCCAGCAGCCGTTGGGGAACAGGGAATCAAGAGACCCAGTACTTC.

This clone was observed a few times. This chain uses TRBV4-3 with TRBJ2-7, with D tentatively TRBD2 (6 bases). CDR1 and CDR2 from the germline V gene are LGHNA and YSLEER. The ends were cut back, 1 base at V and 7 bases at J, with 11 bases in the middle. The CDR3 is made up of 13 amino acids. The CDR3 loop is CASSQVMAGEQYF. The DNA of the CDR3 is TGCGCCAGCAGCCAAGTAATGGCGGGAGAGCAGTACTTC.

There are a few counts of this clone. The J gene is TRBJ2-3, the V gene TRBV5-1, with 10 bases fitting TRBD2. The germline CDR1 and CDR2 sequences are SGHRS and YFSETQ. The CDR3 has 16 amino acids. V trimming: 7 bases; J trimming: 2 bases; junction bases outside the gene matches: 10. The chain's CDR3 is CASSPALAGVTDTQYF. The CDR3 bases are TGCGCCAGCTCCCCCGCTCTAGCGGGGGTCACAGATACGCAGTATTTT.